The next 21 T cell receptor beta chains were all read from a single sample in a study of Ad26.COV2.S vaccination and SARS-CoV-2 variants. TCRdb's table, derived via immunoSEQ multiplex PCR, lists solely in-frame clones and lacks some. Among hundreds of thousands of clones, 89% were seen once, and the ten largest hold about 2.5%. The treatment denotes: approximately 18 received Ad26.COV2.S at low or high dose, single or two shots; several received placebo; per-sample allocation not given. Specimens were obtained on day 63 following the first vaccine or placebo injection. This material consisted of peripheral blood, taken in a trial of Ad26.COV2.S vaccine versus placebo. The receptors stem from a person aged 18-65 years who received the Ad26.COV2.S COVID-19 vaccine or a placebo.

The V call is TRBV2, the J call TRBJ1-3, with D hard to call. This CDR3 spans 13 amino acids. Germline CDR1 and CDR2: SNHLY and FYNNEI. V was trimmed by 6 bases and J by 6 bases, leaving 12 bases between them. The CDR3, as DNA: TGTGCCAGCAGGACGGATCTTACAAACACCATATATTTT. Amino acid sequence: CASRTDLTNTIYF.

The chain carries TRBV27 and TRBJ2-1; TRBD2 matches at 10 bases. Trimming cost V 5 bases and J 4 bases; bases outside gene matches: 8. This CDR3 has 16 residues. Per germline, CDR1 MNHEY and CDR2 SMNVEV (reference sequence). CDR3 sequence reads: CASSRRSGGFYNEQFF. The CDR3 bases are TGTGCCAGCAGTCGGCGTAGCGGGGGGTTTTACAATGAGCAGTTCTTC.

V is TRBV7-8 and J is TRBJ2-4, with a possible D match to TRBD2 (5 bases). The CDR3 length is 17 residues. Germline V gene sequence: CDR1 SGHVS, CDR2 FQNEAQ. Trimming removed 4 bases at V and 0 bases at J, with 16 bases between. CDR3: CASSSLRSGLAKNIQYF. The DNA for the CDR3 is TGTGCCAGCAGCTCATTAAGAAGCGGCCTAGCCAAAAACATTCAGTACTTC.

V and J are TRBV19 and TRBJ2-1, with TRBD2 identical over 14 bases. The V gene end was trimmed by 3 bases and the J gene end by 0 bases; junction bases not matched to a gene: 4. Germline CDR1 LNHDA, CDR2 SQIVND (reference sequence). This CDR3 comprises 18 residues. CDR3 sequence reads: CASSIGLAGGGSYNEQFF. The CDR3 DNA is TGTGCCAGTAGTATCGGACTAGCGGGGGGAGGCTCCTACAATGAGCAGTTCTTC. The variable domain in full, completed from reference TRBV19 and TRBJ2-1, reads DGGITQSPKYLFRKEGQNVTLSCEQNLNHDAMYWYRQDPGQGLRLIYYSQIVNDFQKGDIAEGYSVSREKKESFPLTVTSAQKNPTAFYLCASSIGLAGGGSYNEQFFGPGTRLTVL.

The chain uses TRBV4-1 and TRBJ2-7; D not resolved. The CDR3 length is 15 residues. Trimming pared 4 bases from V and 2 bases from J, leaving 15 bases between. CDR1 MGHRA and CDR2 YSYEKL come from the germline V gene. This CDR3 is CASSPWSVYPYEQYF. The CDR3 bases are TGCGCCAGCAGCCCCTGGTCCGTCTATCCCTACGAGCAGTACTTC.

The gene calls are TRBV7-2 and TRBJ2-7; D remains ambiguous. This CDR3 is built from 16 residues. Looked up from germline, CDR1 is SGHTA and CDR2 is FQGNSA. The ends were cut back, 1 base at V and 1 base at J, with 14 bases in the middle. In DNA form, the CDR3 reads TGTGCCAGCAGCTTAGTGGGTGGATCAGCTTCCTACGAGCAGTACGTC. The encoded protein is CASSLVGGSASYEQYV.

The chain links TRBV6-2 or TRBV6-3 to TRBJ1-1; maybe TRBD1 (6 bases). The V and J ends lost 0 bases and 1 base respectively, with 18 bases between them. Looked up from germline, CDR1 is MNHEY and CDR2 is SVGEGT. The CDR3 covers 18 residues. The CDR3 DNA reads as TGTGCCAGCAGTTACTCCTCGCAGGGGTTAGGGTGGAACACTGAAGCTTTCTTT. Protein product: CASSYSSQGLGWNTEAFF.

The rearrangement uses TRBV3-1 (or the pseudogene TRBV3-2) and TRBJ1-4, with a tentative D call TRBD1 (6 bases). The CDR3 is 17 residues long. CDR1 and CDR2 (germline): LGHDT, YNNKEL (reference sequence). The V end was cut by 1 base, the J end by 5 bases, with 17 bases between. The CDR3 reads CASSQGMVRGGNEKLFF. The CDR3 nucleotides read TGTGCCAGCAGCCAAGGAATGGTGAGAGGGGGAAATGAAAAACTGTTTTTT.

The chain couples TRBV3-1 (or the pseudogene TRBV3-2) to TRBJ1-1, with D perhaps TRBD1 (5 bases). Germline V lookup: CDR1 LGHDT, CDR2 YNNKEL (reference sequence). CDR3 size: 13 residues. The V end lost 0 bases, the J end lost 10 bases, and 12 bases lay between the germline ends. Written as DNA, the CDR3 is TGTGCCAGCAGCCAAGATTCGGGGGTCGGAGCTTTCTTT. Amino acids: CASSQDSGVGAFF.

This rearrangement joins TRBV11-2 to TRBJ1-1, with D hard to call. The CDR3 totals 13 residues. Per the germline V gene, CDR1 is SGHAT and CDR2 is FQNNGV. V was cut by 5 bases and J by 1 base, with 8 bases left in between. The CDR3 nucleotides are TGTGCCAGCAGCCCCTTGGGGAACACTGAAGCTTTCTTT. This gives the protein CASSPLGNTEAFF.

This sequence joins TRBV6-5 and TRBJ2-7; 7 nucleotides line up with TRBD1. J was trimmed by 2 bases and V by 5 bases; bases with no gene match: 9. Per germline, CDR1 MNHEY and CDR2 SVGAGI. CDR3 size: 15 residues. CDR3 region: CASSNGDRTPYEQYV. In DNA form, the CDR3 reads TGTGCCAGCAGTAACGGGGACAGAACCCCCTACGAGCAGTACGTC.

The CDR3 loop reads CASSTDWRDRVSGNTIYF. CDR3 coding DNA: TGTGCCAGCAGTACCGATTGGCGGGACAGGGTCTCCGGAAACACCATATATTTT. V and J are TRBV28 and TRBJ1-3; 9 bases fit TRBD1. With V trimmed by 5 bases and J by 4 bases, 15 bases remained unmatched. CDR1 is MDHEN and CDR2 is SYDVKM in the germline V gene. This CDR3 comprises 18 residues.

The rearrangement joins TRBV3-1 (or the pseudogene TRBV3-2) to TRBJ2-7; possibly TRBD2 for D (6 bases). Germline V lookup: CDR1 LGHDT, CDR2 YNNKEL (reference sequence). V dropped 5 bases and J dropped 2 bases, with 13 bases sitting between them. This CDR3 comprises 14 residues. The CDR3 region is CASSLRDSPYEQYF. CDR3 DNA: TGTGCCAGCAGCTTACGGGACTCGCCCTACGAGCAGTACTTC.

The chain carries TRBV7-2 and TRBJ2-5, with D unresolved. The germline CDR1 and CDR2 sequences are SGHTA and FQGNSA. The germline V and J ends were trimmed by 5 bases and 6 bases, with 16 bases remaining between them. The CDR3 is 14 amino acids. CDR3 loop: CASSPYKNFQTQYF. DNA for the CDR3: TGTGCCAGCAGCCCCTATAAAAACTTCCAGACCCAGTACTTC.

The genes are TRBV19 and TRBJ2-3, with D uncertain. Germline loops: CDR1 LNHDA, CDR2 SQIVND (reference sequence). Trimming shortened V by 10 bases and J by 3 bases, and 17 bases separated the two germline ends. CDR3 length: 14 residues. CDR3 sequence reads: CATKAQLLTDTQYF. CDR3 coding DNA: TGTGCCACTAAGGCACAGCTCCTGACAGATACGCAGTATTTT.

This clone has more than one count but fewer than ten. V usage is TRBV27 and J usage is TRBJ1-5; D is undetermined. In germline, CDR1 is MNHEY, CDR2 SMNVEV (reference sequence). V dropped 4 bases and J dropped 3 bases, with 1 base sitting between them. This CDR3 has 11 residues. The CDR3 DNA is TGTGCCAGCAGTTACAATCAGCCCCAGCATTTT. Translated, it gives CASSYNQPQHF.

J is TRBJ2-3 and V is TRBV29-1; D may be TRBD2 (6 bases). V dropped 4 bases and J dropped 2 bases, with 10 bases sitting between them. The CDR3 consists of 13 residues. CDR1 is SQVTM, CDR2 ANQGSEA, per germline. The CDR3 region is CSVGGTVTDTQYF. CDR3 DNA sequence: TGCAGCGTTGGTGGGACTGTCACAGATACGCAGTATTTT.

Written as DNA, the CDR3 is TGTGCCAGCAGCTCCCGACTAGCGGGCACCGGGGAGCTGTTTTTT. Its protein is CASSSRLAGTGELFF. The chain has TRBV13 and TRBJ2-2; 10 bases are shared with TRBD2. This CDR3 is 15 amino acids long. V shed 4 bases, J shed 4 bases, and the junction held 3 bases outside the gene matches. Germline V gene data show CDR1 as PRHDT and CDR2 as FYEKMQ (reference sequence).

J is TRBJ1-3 and V is TRBV20-1, with D perhaps TRBD1 (5 bases). V was pared by 3 bases and J by 0 bases, with 12 bases between. The CDR3 consists of 15 residues. Germline assignment: CDR1 DFQATT and CDR2 SNEGSKA (reference sequence). The DNA of the CDR3 is TGCAGTGCTAGTTCCAGGGCGTACTCTGGAAACACCATATATTTT. Translating gives CSASSRAYSGNTIYF.

In its sample, this clone was seen once. The chain has TRBV5-6 and TRBJ2-3; a possible D gene is TRBD2 (6 bases). The CDR3 loop spans 15 amino acids. CDR1 is SGHDT, CDR2 YYEEEE, per germline. V lost 2 bases, J lost 2 bases, and 12 bases lay in between. CDR3 protein: CASSFGSGLTDTQYF. CDR3 nucleotides: TGTGCCAGCAGCTTCGGGAGCGGCCTCACAGATACGCAGTATTTT.

The rearrangement joins TRBV6-5 to TRBJ2-1; the D gene is possibly TRBD2 (6 bases). This CDR3 has 15 residues. Trimming cost V 7 bases and J 0 bases, with 13 bases left between them. The germline CDR1 and CDR2 sequences are MNHEY and SVGAGI. CDR3 loop: CASTQRASSYNEQFF. The DNA for the CDR3 is TGTGCCAGCACCCAGCGGGCCAGCTCCTACAATGAGCAGTTCTTC.